Following are 19 T cell receptor beta chains from one sample sequenced in a study of cytomegalovirus exposure and HLA in healthy donors. Amplification used 60 Vbeta primers and 13 Jbeta primers. Assay: immunoSEQ multiplex PCR; the TCRdb copy retains only in-frame clones and omits some. Its table records around 50,000 clones. Sample: PBMCs. These receptors came from a female donor in good health and CMV-seronegative.

The chain employs TRBV4-1 and TRBJ1-4; TRBD1 matches at 7 bases. Germline lookup yields CDR1 MGHRA and CDR2 YSYEKL. V lost 2 bases and J lost 8; bases outside the gene matches: 8. This CDR3 region has 15 residues. In nucleotides, the CDR3 is TGCGCCAGCAGCCAACCCGACAGGGAGTTGGAAAAACTGTTTTTT. Its translation: CASSQPDRELEKLFF.

V usage is TRBV4-1 and J usage is TRBJ2-7, with 11 bases aligning to TRBD2. The junction had 9 bases not matched to a gene; V was cut back by 3 bases and J by 2 bases. Germline CDR1 reads MGHRA; CDR2 reads YSYEKL. This CDR3 has 17 amino acids. DNA of the CDR3: TGCGCCAGCAGCCATCTCTCTTTAGCGGGAGGGCCCTACGAGCAGTACTTC. Its protein product is CASSHLSLAGGPYEQYF.

Here the CDR3 reads CASSLNGGDTEAFF. As DNA, the CDR3 is TGTGCCAGCAGCTTGAACGGGGGGGACACTGAAGCTTTCTTT. V is TRBV5-6 and J is TRBJ1-1; a weak D match, TRBD1 (5 bases). Trimming removed 1 base at V and 3 bases at J, with 10 bases between. Germline V CDR1 and CDR2: SGHDT, YYEEEE. The CDR3 loop spans 14 amino acids.

This rearrangement joins TRBV4-1 to TRBJ2-7; TRBD2 aligns across 11 bases. Trimming at V came to 1 base and at J to 2 bases, leaving 1 base not matched to a gene. This CDR3 has 15 residues. Germline V CDR1 and CDR2: MGHRA, YSYEKL. CDR3 amino acids: CASSQVTSGTYEQYF. The CDR3 DNA reads as TGCGCCAGCAGCCAAGTGACTAGCGGGACCTACGAGCAGTACTTC.

This chain links TRBV19 with TRBJ2-7; 12 positions match TRBD1. The CDR3 is 16 amino acids. Germline assignment: CDR1 LNHDA and CDR2 SQIVND (reference sequence). Trimming removed 5 bases from V and 6 bases from J; junction bases left unmatched: 11. The CDR3 bases are TGTGCCAGTAGTTTCTATCCCGGGACAGGGGGCGGCGAGCAGTACTTC. It encodes CASSFYPGTGGGEQYF. The complete variable domain, with remaining parts taken from reference TRBV19 and TRBJ2-7, reads DGGITQSPKYLFRKEGQNVTLSCEQNLNHDAMYWYRQDPGQGLRLIYYSQIVNDFQKGDIAEGYSVSREKKESFPLTVTSAQKNPTAFYLCASSFYPGTGGGEQYFGPGTRLTVT.

V is TRBV19 and J is TRBJ1-1, with TRBD1 matching 7 bases. With 3 bases clipped from V and 6 bases from J, the junction kept 7 bases outside the gene matches. Per germline, CDR1 LNHDA and CDR2 SQIVND (reference sequence). This CDR3 is built from 14 residues. This CDR3 is CASSIRTGTAEAFF. Written as DNA, the CDR3 is TGTGCCAGTAGTATCCGGACAGGCACGGCTGAAGCTTTCTTT.

V is TRBV6-8 and J is TRBJ1-6, with 7 bases identical to TRBD1. Trimming took 2 bases from V and 4 from J; bases not matched to a gene: 8. Germline loops: CDR1 MNHGY, CDR2 SAAAGT. The CDR3 contains 17 residues. The DNA of the CDR3 is TGTGCCAGCAGTTACCGGACAGGCCGAATTTATAATTCACCCCTCCACTTT. Translated: CASSYRTGRIYNSPLHF.

The chain carries TRBV4-1 and TRBJ2-3; D is undetermined. V gave up 2 bases and J gave up 1 base, with 4 bases separating them. The CDR3 runs to 13 residues. Germline CDR1 reads MGHRA; CDR2 reads YSYEKL. In DNA, the CDR3 is TGCGCCAGCAGCCAAATCGGCACAGATACGCAGTATTTT. Amino acids: CASSQIGTDTQYF.

The rearrangement joins TRBV30 to TRBJ1-4, with a tentative D call TRBD1 (6 bases). The V gene's germline CDR1 is GTSNPN and CDR2 SVGIG (reference sequence). V lost 4 bases, J lost 4 bases, and 7 bases lay in between. This CDR3 has 12 amino acids. Here the CDR3 reads CAWTGDNEKLFF. CDR3 coding DNA: TGTGCCTGGACAGGGGATAATGAAAAACTGTTTTTT.

The chain couples TRBV30 to TRBJ2-7; D is unclear. The V and J ends lost 0 bases and 2 bases respectively, with 11 bases between them. The germline V gene has CDR1 GTSNPN and CDR2 SVGIG (reference sequence). The CDR3 extends over 14 amino acids. The CDR3: CAWSVVHGAYEQYF. The CDR3 DNA sequence: TGTGCCTGGAGTGTAGTTCATGGAGCCTACGAGCAGTACTTC. The entire variable domain, with the rest obtained from reference TRBV30 and TRBJ2-7, is as follows: SQTIHQWPATLVQPVGSPLSLECTVEGTSNPNLYWYRQAAGRGLQLLFYSVGIGQISSEVPQNLSASRPQDRQFILSSKKLLLSDSGFYLCAWSVVHGAYEQYFGPGTRLTVT.

The chain is built from TRBV18 and TRBJ1-5; D is unclear. CDR1 and CDR2 from the germline V gene are KGHSH and LQKENI. The CDR3 is made up of 15 amino acids. The V gene lost 3 bases and the J gene lost 3 bases, with 12 bases spanning the gap. CDR3 loop: CASSPRVNINQPQHF. The CDR3 nucleotides read TGTGCCAGCTCACCGCGGGTGAACATCAATCAGCCCCAGCATTTT.

V is TRBV2 and J is TRBJ1-1; tentatively, D is TRBD1 (6 bases). The CDR3 has 14 amino acids. The ends were cut back, 5 bases at V and 0 bases at J, with 10 bases in the middle. CDR1 is SNHLY, CDR2 FYNNEI, per germline. The CDR3 loop reads CASSTGFMNTEAFF. DNA of the CDR3: TGTGCCAGCAGTACAGGGTTTATGAACACTGAAGCTTTCTTT.

The chain links TRBV18 to TRBJ1-1; no clear D. V was pared by 3 bases and J by 5 bases, with 13 bases between. The CDR3 covers 14 residues. In germline, CDR1 is KGHSH, CDR2 LQKENI. The CDR3: CASSPRGSRTEAFF. The CDR3 DNA sequence: TGTGCCAGCTCACCTCGAGGGAGTCGGACTGAAGCTTTCTTT.

The chain combines TRBV4-2 with TRBJ1-4; D is ambiguous. V shed 2 bases and J shed 0 bases, with 7 bases lying between them. The germline V gene has CDR1 LGHNA and CDR2 YNFKEQ. This CDR3 is built from 15 residues. CDR3 region: CASSQQESTNEKLFF. CDR3 coding DNA: TGTGCCAGCAGCCAACAAGAGTCAACTAATGAAAAACTGTTTTTT.

The rearrangement links TRBV6-5 to TRBJ2-7; maybe TRBD1 (5 bases). Deletions cut 6 bases from V and 0 bases from J, with 12 bases between. The CDR3 contains 14 residues. CDR1 is MNHEY and CDR2 is SVGAGI in the germline V gene. CDR3 amino acids: CASSLDTGSYEQYF. The CDR3 nucleotides are TGTGCCAGCAGCCTGGACACGGGCTCCTACGAGCAGTACTTC.

V is TRBV7-9 and J is TRBJ2-2; 8 bases are shared with TRBD2. The CDR3 loop spans 16 amino acids. From germline, CDR1 is SEHNR and CDR2 FQNEAQ (reference sequence). Trimming removed 6 bases from V and 0 bases from J; junction bases left unmatched: 6. Written as DNA, the CDR3 is TGTGCCAGCAGTCCAACTAGCGGAACGAACACCGGGGAGCTGTTTTTT. Protein product: CASSPTSGTNTGELFF.

This chain uses TRBV5-1 with TRBJ2-6, with D perhaps matching TRBD1 (6 bases). V lost 4 bases and J 0 bases, leaving 20 bases between the germline ends. The CDR3 consists of 19 residues. Germline CDR1 SGHRS, CDR2 YFSETQ. The CDR3 loop reads CASSRSPTGTSSGANVLTF. The DNA for the CDR3 is TGCGCCAGCAGCCGTTCACCTACAGGGACCAGCTCTGGGGCCAACGTCCTGACTTTC.

The chain joins TRBV19 to TRBJ1-2, with D perhaps TRBD1 (5 bases). CDR3 length: 16 amino acids. Trimming pared 9 bases from V and 4 bases from J, leaving 24 bases between. CDR1 is LNHDA, CDR2 SQIVND, per germline (reference sequence). CDR3 sequence reads: CASKGGAAGVAYGYTF. In DNA, the CDR3 is TGTGCCAGCAAGGGAGGGGCGGCAGGAGTTGCCTATGGCTACACCTTC. The full variable domain, rest sourced from reference TRBV19 and TRBJ1-2, is DGGITQSPKYLFRKEGQNVTLSCEQNLNHDAMYWYRQDPGQGLRLIYYSQIVNDFQKGDIAEGYSVSREKKESFPLTVTSAQKNPTAFYLCASKGGAAGVAYGYTFGSGTRLTVV.

The genes are TRBV9 and TRBJ2-3, with 7 bases identical to TRBD1. The V and J ends lost 0 bases and 3 bases, in that order; junction bases with no gene match: 4. The CDR3 is 15 amino acids. Germline V CDR1 and CDR2: SGDLS, YYNGEE. The CDR3: CASSVAGDRTDTQYF. DNA of the CDR3: TGTGCCAGCAGCGTAGCTGGGGACAGAACAGATACGCAGTATTTT.